This record concerns one TCR beta chain sequence. Antigen specificity is unknown. Between the trimmed V and J ends, which lost 5 bases and 3 bases, there was a span of 16 bases. Germline V gene sequence: CDR1 SGHNT, CDR2 YENEEA. This CDR3 has 16 residues. This record comes from a study of shared clonotypes between healthy human individuals. Study-wide points: Relative to their counterparts shared across all four donors, non-shared clonotypes exhibited diminished generation probabilities. Naive subsets typically showed greater estimated richness than memory subsets. Although depth was large, rarefaction showed that sequencing of the sorted subsets was incomplete.

Assay: immunoSEQ multiplex PCR; the TCRdb copy retains only in-frame clones and omits some. The repertoire holds millions of clones, with under 95% as singletons. Naivety among CD8 cells was defined by CD45RO negativity and positive CCR7 selection, thereby excluding terminally differentiated effector memory CD45RA+ cells. Sequenced input: naive CD8+ T cells from PBMCs. The chain recombines TRBV11-3 with TRBJ2-2; D is perhaps TRBD2 (6 bases). This receptor was identified in a man aged 18 to 29 in good health. Some clones in this sample may be carry-over from other donors' samples. CDR3 amino acids: CASSAYGTPDTGELFF. The CDR3 region has the DNA TGTGCCAGCAGCGCCTACGGGACTCCCGACACCGGGGAGCTGTTTTTT.